A selection of T cell receptor beta chains follows, all from one sample in a study of blood T cell repertoires in COVID-19. This table comes from immunoSEQ multiplex PCR, and its TCRdb copy is limited to in-frame clones, with some not included. The sample consists of over 200,000 clones, about 84% of them appearing once. Sequencing input: peripheral blood. Receptor source: a woman of 80 years or more with acute or convalescent COVID-19. Each CDR3 is given with its conserved first and last residue. The D gene is left open where the match is weak. The size field is filled for only some rows; it gives once, few, many or a size class.

d_call,v_call,clone_size,j_call,cdr3_nt,cdr3_aa
TRBD1,TRBV4-1,few,TRBJ1-6,TGCGCCAGCAGCCAACAGGACAGGGCCGACTATAATTCACCCCTCCACTTT,CASSQQDRADYNSPLHF
.,TRBV7-2,.,TRBJ1-6,TGTGCCAGCAGCTTAGGTGTTGCAGATTCACCCCTCCACTTT,CASSLGVADSPLHF
.,TRBV10-3,few,TRBJ2-3,TGTGCCATCAGTGAGGGTAGTACAGATACGCAGTATTTT,CAISEGSTDTQYF
.,TRBV6-5,.,TRBJ2-2,TGTGCCAGCAGTTATACGGGGTTAGGGCACACCGGGGAGCTGTTTTTT,CASSYTGLGHTGELFF
.,TRBV11-2,.,TRBJ2-7,TGTGCCAGCAGCCCGCAGTGGAGAGACTACGAGCAGTACTTC,CASSPQWRDYEQYF
.,TRBV4-1,.,TRBJ2-1,TGCGCCAGCAGCCTAGGACATGGCGATGATGAGCAGTTCTTC,CASSLGHGDDEQFF
.,TRBV2,.,TRBJ1-1,TGTGCCAGCACTCCAAGGGGGACAACCATGAACACTGAAGCTTTCTTT,CASTPRGTTMNTEAFF
.,TRBV5-1,once,TRBJ2-7,TGCGCCAGCAGCTTGGATGCAGGGTTGTACGAGCAGTACTTC,CASSLDAGLYEQYF
.,TRBV6-5,.,TRBJ2-7,TGTGCCAGCAGCTACAGGGGGGGGGACCTTTACGAGCAGTACTTC,CASSYRGGDLYEQYF
TRBD1,TRBV6-1,once,TRBJ1-2,TGTGCCAGCAGTGCCGCACTCGGACAGGGGGCGAATGGCTACACCTTC,CASSAALGQGANGYTF
.,TRBV3-1/TRBV3-2,once,TRBJ1-5,TGTGCCAGCAGCCAAAGTCAGGGCGGTCAGCCCCAGCATTTT,CASSQSQGGQPQHF
.,TRBV30,.,TRBJ2-7,TGTGCCTGGAGTATTCAAGGGGCGCGTGGCGAGCAGTACTTC,CAWSIQGARGEQYF
TRBD1,TRBV5-1,once,TRBJ1-2,TGCGCCAGCAGCCTCGGACAGGGGGATGGCTATGGCTACACCTTC,CASSLGQGDGYGYTF
TRBD2,TRBV9,.,TRBJ2-7,TGTGCCAGCAGCGTGTATAGCGGGAGTGGCGAGCAGTACTTC,CASSVYSGSGEQYF
.,TRBV7-9,.,TRBJ2-1,TGTGCCAGCAGCTTAGATGGAGCCTACAATGAGCAGTTCTTC,CASSLDGAYNEQFF
.,TRBV13,few,TRBJ2-7,TGTGCCAGCAGCTTAGGGCCAGTAAGTTACGAGCAGTACTTC,CASSLGPVSYEQYF
.,TRBV7-3,.,TRBJ2-7,TGTGCCAGCAGCTTATCCCCCACCGCGGTCGAGCAGTACTTC,CASSLSPTAVEQYF
.,TRBV5-5,.,TRBJ1-2,TGTGCCAGCAGCCAATACGACAGGATCGGGTCTGGCTACACCTTC,CASSQYDRIGSGYTF
TRBD1,TRBV5-1,.,TRBJ1-2,TGCGCCAGCAAGCCAGCGTCGGGACAGAGAAACTATGGCTACACCTTC,CASKPASGQRNYGYTF
TRBD2,TRBV19,.,TRBJ2-5,TGTGCCAGTAGTATCCTGACTAGCGGGCACCAAGAGACCCAGTACTTC,CASSILTSGHQETQYF
TRBD1,TRBV6-5,.,TRBJ2-7,TGTGCCAGCAGCGCGGGACAGGAGCGGCGGGAGCAGTACTTC,CASSAGQERREQYF
TRBD1,TRBV5-1,.,TRBJ2-1,TGCGCCAGCAGCTTTGAGGGGGCCTGGGCATTTGAGCAGTTCTTC,CASSFEGAWAFEQFF
TRBD1,TRBV6-5,few,TRBJ1-2,TGTGCCAGCAGTTACTCGGTGACAGGGGGTGGTTATGGCTACACCTTC,CASSYSVTGGGYGYTF
.,TRBV3-1/TRBV3-2,.,TRBJ1-2,TGTGCCAGCAGCCACCGCAGGGGCTGGGACTATGGCTACACCTTC,CASSHRRGWDYGYTF
.,TRBV5-1,.,TRBJ1-6,TGCGCCAGCAGCTTGGGTCAGGGAGGTAATTCACCCCTCCACTTT,CASSLGQGGNSPLHF
.,TRBV5-4,.,TRBJ2-2,TGTGCCAGCAGCTTTCCCCGGAGCGGAACCGGGGAGCTGTTTTTT,CASSFPRSGTGELFF
.,TRBV5-1,.,TRBJ2-7,TGCGCCAGCAGCTCGGACAGTTGGTACGTTTCCGAGCAGTACTTC,CASSSDSWYVSEQYF
TRBD1,TRBV12-3/TRBV12-4,once,TRBJ1-1,TGTGCCAGCAGTTTCAGGGGGAGGACTGAAGCTTTCTTT,CASSFRGRTEAFF
TRBD1,TRBV7-3,.,TRBJ2-7,TGTGCCAGCAGCCCCGGACAGGCCTTAACCTACGAGCAGTACTTC,CASSPGQALTYEQYF